This is a list of T cell receptor beta chains from one sample in a study of T-cell reconstitution after alpha-beta-depleted transplantation in children. TCRdb re-derived calls from the PCR reads in MiXCR, one entry per CDR3 protein. There are hundreds of thousands of distinct CDR3 sequences in the sample; 10% to 15% occur only once, and about 2.2% lies in the top ten. This material consisted of PBMCs, mostly from graft donor cells, taken 360 days after TCRalphabeta/CD19-depleted stem cell transplant. Receptor source: a male patient aged 10-17 years who had a stem cell transplant for acute myeloid leukemia, so the T cells may come from the graft donor. CDR3s include the opening cysteine and the closing phenylalanine or tryptophan. Each record gives: J gene, D gene, V gene, clone size, CDR3 length, CDR3 protein, CDR3 DNA. D genes are given only for firm matches. The size of a clone is reported for some rows only, either as once, few or many, or as a class for expanded clones.

j_gene: TRBJ1-1; d_gene: .; v_gene: TRBV7-3; abundance: few; len: 15; CDR3aa: CASSLGGRANTEAFF; CDR3nt: TGTGCCAGCAGCTTAGGGGGCAGGGCGAACACTGAAGCTTTCTTT
j_gene: TRBJ2-7; d_gene: .; v_gene: TRBV20-1; abundance: .; len: 14; CDR3aa: CSATLLGVSYEQYF; CDR3nt: TGCAGTGCTACCCTTTTAGGGGTGTCCTACGAGCAGTACTTC
j_gene: TRBJ1-5; d_gene: .; v_gene: TRBV11-2; abundance: few; len: 17; CDR3aa: CASRPGHSLGSNQPQHF; CDR3nt: TGTGCCAGCCGACCGGGACACTCCCTCGGGAGCAATCAGCCCCAGCATTTT
j_gene: TRBJ2-3; d_gene: TRBD2; v_gene: TRBV19; abundance: .; len: 18; CDR3aa: CASSNPGGVNPRTDTQYF; CDR3nt: TGTGCCAGTTCCAACCCCGGGGGGGTTAACCCTCGCACAGATACGCAGTATTTT
j_gene: TRBJ2-1; d_gene: TRBD2; v_gene: TRBV25-1; abundance: many; len: 15; CDR3aa: CASSEEGLAKGEQFF; CDR3nt: TGTGCCAGCAGTGAGGAGGGACTAGCCAAGGGAGAGCAGTTCTTC
j_gene: TRBJ2-1; d_gene: TRBD2; v_gene: TRBV28; abundance: .; len: 19; CDR3aa: CASSDYLRTSGRGYNEQFF; CDR3nt: TGTGCCAGCTCCGACTACCTACGGACTAGCGGGAGAGGATACAATGAGCAGTTCTTC
j_gene: TRBJ2-1; d_gene: .; v_gene: TRBV29-1; abundance: few; len: 14; CDR3aa: CSAGGTHLDNEQFF; CDR3nt: TGCAGCGCCGGAGGGACTCACTTAGACAATGAGCAGTTCTTC
j_gene: TRBJ1-2; d_gene: TRBD1; v_gene: TRBV29-1; abundance: .; len: 16; CDR3aa: CSVEEVSGGSWGGYTF; CDR3nt: TGCAGCGTTGAAGAGGTGTCAGGGGGTTCGTGGGGTGGCTACACCTTC
j_gene: TRBJ2-7; d_gene: .; v_gene: TRBV28; abundance: .; len: 16; CDR3aa: CASSSPNVADDLRRYF; CDR3nt: TGTGCCAGCAGTTCCCCGAACGTAGCGGATGATCTACGACGGTACTTC
j_gene: TRBJ2-5; d_gene: .; v_gene: TRBV20-1; abundance: few; len: 18; CDR3aa: CSARDSKRYETYQETQYF; CDR3nt: TGCAGTGCTAGAGATTCCAAACGGTACGAGACGTACCAAGAGACCCAGTACTTC
j_gene: TRBJ2-5; d_gene: .; v_gene: TRBV29-1; abundance: .; len: 12; CDR3aa: CSVDPGRETQYF; CDR3nt: TGCAGCGTGGACCCGGGGAGGGAGACCCAGTACTTC
j_gene: TRBJ2-2; d_gene: .; v_gene: TRBV4-3; abundance: many; len: 12; CDR3aa: CASSHIAGELFF; CDR3nt: TGCGCCAGCAGCCATATAGCCGGGGAGCTGTTTTTT
j_gene: TRBJ2-1; d_gene: TRBD2; v_gene: TRBV28; abundance: .; len: 16; CDR3aa: CASRPDRTSGKYEQFF; CDR3nt: TGTGCCAGCAGACCGGATCGGACTAGCGGGAAGTATGAGCAGTTCTTC
j_gene: TRBJ2-1; d_gene: .; v_gene: TRBV6-5; abundance: many; len: 16; CDR3aa: CASSYSGRDGYNEQFF; CDR3nt: TGTGCCAGCAGTTACTCGGGCAGGGACGGCTACAATGAGCAGTTCTTC
j_gene: TRBJ2-5; d_gene: .; v_gene: TRBV29-1; abundance: few; len: 15; CDR3aa: CSAVGGFLGAETQYF; CDR3nt: TGCAGCGCCGTGGGAGGATTTCTCGGGGCGGAGACCCAGTACTTC
j_gene: TRBJ2-5; d_gene: .; v_gene: TRBV10-3; abundance: few; len: 15; CDR3aa: CAISDIWSPQETQYF; CDR3nt: TGTGCCATCAGTGATATCTGGAGTCCTCAAGAGACCCAGTACTTC
j_gene: TRBJ2-7; d_gene: TRBD2; v_gene: TRBV20-1; abundance: few; len: 15; CDR3aa: CSARSRTSGAYEQYF; CDR3nt: TGCAGTGCTAGGTCCCGGACTAGCGGTGCCTACGAGCAGTACTTC
j_gene: TRBJ2-7; d_gene: .; v_gene: TRBV5-6; abundance: .; len: 16; CDR3aa: CASRLESKPSIHEQYF; CDR3nt: TGTGCCAGCAGGTTGGAATCGAAGCCGAGCATCCACGAGCAGTACTTC
j_gene: TRBJ2-7; d_gene: TRBD2; v_gene: TRBV20-1; abundance: many; len: 15; CDR3aa: CSASRLAGSSYEQYF; CDR3nt: TGCAGTGCTAGTCGACTAGCGGGAAGCTCCTACGAGCAGTACTTC
j_gene: TRBJ1-2; d_gene: .; v_gene: TRBV20-1; abundance: many; len: 15; CDR3aa: CSASRSGAINYGYTF; CDR3nt: TGCAGTGCTAGTAGGTCAGGGGCAATCAACTATGGCTACACCTTC
j_gene: TRBJ2-7; d_gene: .; v_gene: TRBV20-1; abundance: few; len: 14; CDR3aa: CSARATGRPYEQYF; CDR3nt: TGCAGTGCTAGGGCGACTGGGCGGCCCTACGAGCAGTACTTC
j_gene: TRBJ2-2; d_gene: TRBD1; v_gene: TRBV5-1; abundance: .; len: 14; CDR3aa: CASGGQYYTGELFF; CDR3nt: TGCGCCAGCGGGGGACAGTACTACACCGGGGAGCTGTTTTTT
j_gene: TRBJ2-5; d_gene: TRBD1; v_gene: TRBV7-9; abundance: .; len: 15; CDR3aa: CASRVQGVGSETQYF; CDR3nt: TGTGCCAGCAGAGTCCAGGGGGTAGGAAGCGAGACCCAGTACTTC
j_gene: TRBJ1-1; d_gene: TRBD1; v_gene: TRBV12-3/TRBV12-4; abundance: few; len: 16; CDR3aa: CASSLRDRATNTEAFF; CDR3nt: TGTGCCAGCAGTCTTCGGGACAGGGCAACCAACACTGAAGCTTTCTTT
j_gene: TRBJ2-3; d_gene: .; v_gene: TRBV2; abundance: many; len: 14; CDR3aa: CASWGLSSTDTQYF; CDR3nt: TGTGCCAGCTGGGGGTTGTCTAGCACAGATACGCAGTATTTT
j_gene: TRBJ1-2; d_gene: .; v_gene: TRBV20-1; abundance: few; len: 18; CDR3aa: CSASNILTAGINNYGYTF; CDR3nt: TGCAGTGCTAGTAACATACTGACGGCTGGAATTAATAACTATGGCTACACCTTC
j_gene: TRBJ2-7; d_gene: .; v_gene: TRBV7-9; abundance: few; len: 13; CDR3aa: CASSLVWVHEQYF; CDR3nt: TGTGCCAGCAGCTTAGTCTGGGTCCACGAGCAGTACTTC
j_gene: TRBJ2-7; d_gene: .; v_gene: TRBV29-1; abundance: many; len: 14; CDR3aa: CSVEPAVGNYEQYF; CDR3nt: TGCAGCGTTGAACCCGCGGTGGGAAACTACGAGCAGTACTTC
j_gene: TRBJ1-1; d_gene: .; v_gene: TRBV7-9; abundance: .; len: 12; CDR3aa: CASSPGWTEAFF; CDR3nt: TGTGCCAGCAGTCCCGGATGGACTGAAGCTTTCTTT
j_gene: TRBJ1-1; d_gene: .; v_gene: TRBV5-1; abundance: few; len: 16; CDR3aa: CASSPRANLKDTEAFF; CDR3nt: TGCGCCAGCAGCCCTAGGGCCAACCTGAAGGACACTGAAGCTTTCTTT
j_gene: TRBJ2-1; d_gene: .; v_gene: TRBV7-3; abundance: .; len: 12; CDR3aa: CASSQHASEQFF; CDR3nt: TGTGCCAGCAGCCAACACGCAAGTGAGCAGTTCTTC
j_gene: TRBJ2-7; d_gene: .; v_gene: TRBV5-6; abundance: few; len: 14; CDR3aa: CASSLGLVDYEQYF; CDR3nt: TGTGCCAGCAGCTTGGGTTTGGTGGACTACGAGCAGTACTTC
j_gene: TRBJ2-7; d_gene: .; v_gene: TRBV30; abundance: few; len: 14; CDR3aa: CAWSVGGTVYEQYF; CDR3nt: TGTGCCTGGAGTGTTGGGGGTACAGTCTACGAGCAGTACTTC
j_gene: TRBJ1-1; d_gene: .; v_gene: TRBV29-1; abundance: few; len: 12; CDR3aa: CSAAPGVNEAFF; CDR3nt: TGCAGCGCCGCACCCGGGGTCAATGAAGCTTTCTTT